A selection of T cell receptor beta chains follows, all from one sample in a study of blood T cell repertoires in COVID-19. This table comes from immunoSEQ multiplex PCR, and its TCRdb copy is limited to in-frame clones, with some not included. The sample lists fewer than 200,000 clones; 70% to 85% were seen once. The specimen sequenced was PBMCs or T cells enriched from blood (not recorded which). The receptor set was obtained from a man aged 50 to 59 who had recovered from COVID-19. Each CDR3 is given with its conserved first and last residue.

V,J,CDR3
TRBV5-6,TRBJ1-6,CASKRQGTRVALHF
TRBV2,TRBJ1-5,CASSAGTGGQPQHF
TRBV5-5,TRBJ2-5,CASSPGQGYETQYF
TRBV5-1,TRBJ2-5,CASSRGGETQYF
TRBV28,TRBJ1-1,CASSGHSRLNTEAFF
TRBV19,TRBJ2-3,CASSSSGGTDTQYF
TRBV15,TRBJ1-5,CATSRDWGRNQPQHF
TRBV9,TRBJ1-2,CASSLETGGYGYTF
TRBV11-2,TRBJ1-2,CASSLDLEDSVTYGYTF
TRBV9,TRBJ1-4,CASSVGGGGYEKLFF
TRBV27,TRBJ1-2,CASSPPGQTYGYTF
TRBV13,TRBJ1-6,CASSLGPGQVVSPLHF
TRBV3-1/TRBV3-2,TRBJ1-5,CASSQGHYSNQPQHF
TRBV7-9,TRBJ1-1,CASSVLQGEGTEAFF
TRBV7-9,TRBJ2-5,CASSLGSSGGQETQYF
TRBV7-2,TRBJ2-5,CASSTGSGVRQETQYF
TRBV9,TRBJ1-1,CASRDPLAEAFF
TRBV6-5,TRBJ1-1,CASSFQTGQSEAFF
TRBV5-1,TRBJ2-3,CASSLVVGPADTQYF
TRBV19,TRBJ1-3,CASSIPGSGNTIYF
TRBV9,TRBJ2-2,CASSASTGELFF
TRBV3-1/TRBV3-2,TRBJ2-2,CASSPHGGRTGELFF
TRBV3-1/TRBV3-2,TRBJ2-7,CASSHPPRGQGTYYEQYF
TRBV4-1,TRBJ1-3,CASSQGRQGDSGNTIYF
TRBV18,TRBJ2-7,CASSPGAGSEQYF
TRBV11-2,TRBJ1-2,CASTQKGGANYGYTF
TRBV10-2,TRBJ1-1,CASRDRGRGTEAFF
TRBV27,TRBJ2-7,CASRDIEGGGEQYF
TRBV4-1,TRBJ2-3,CASSQDGNGGDTQYF
TRBV15,TRBJ1-2,CATSVETGPYGYTF
TRBV27,TRBJ1-1,CASSPYPGRTGTLEAFF
TRBV12-3/TRBV12-4,TRBJ1-1,CASRPGGPTEAFF
TRBV7-2,TRBJ2-7,CASSLSDSRLFYEQYF
TRBV5-5,TRBJ1-2,CASRWDRLDGYTF
TRBV27,TRBJ2-7,CASSPTSGGAVYEQYF
TRBV7-6,TRBJ2-1,CASSSGQRSNEQFF
TRBV7-2,TRBJ1-5,CASSLRGRQPQHF
TRBV6-2/TRBV6-3,TRBJ2-1,CASSLRDTYNEQFF
TRBV24-1,TRBJ1-5,CAPRGRWPQHF
TRBV24-1,TRBJ1-2,CATSDFSSNYGYTF
TRBV10-3,TRBJ2-3,CAISDSLAGEGDTQYF
TRBV11-3,TRBJ2-1,CASSLSTGTSGGSNEQFF